A selection of T cell receptor beta chains follows, all from one sample in a study of T cell responses to AZD1222 COVID-19 vaccine. Generated by immunoSEQ multiplex PCR, the TCRdb table keeps only in-frame clones and is missing some. The sample has approximately 75,000 clones, 87% seen once. Sequenced material: peripheral blood, taken 28 days after the second AZD1222 dose. The receptors were gathered from an adult who received the AZD1222 COVID-19 vaccine. The CDR3 runs from the conserved cysteine through the conserved F or W. Fields, in order: CDR3 protein, CDR3 DNA, V gene, clone size, J gene, D gene. A D gene is named only where the DNA matches it firmly. Size is omitted from some rows. Given values are once, few, many or a class for expanded clones.

CDR3 protein: CASSESGGSWLFF
CDR3 DNA: TGCGCCAGCAGTGAGTCGGGGGGGAGTTGGCTGTTTTTT
V gene: TRBV10-1
clone size: -
J gene: TRBJ2-2
D gene: TRBD2

CDR3 protein: CSASRGPEAFF
CDR3 DNA: TGCAGTGCTAGTCGCGGTCCAGAAGCTTTCTTT
V gene: TRBV20-1
clone size: -
J gene: TRBJ1-1
D gene: -

CDR3 protein: CASSQVLASPSTDTQYF
CDR3 DNA: TGTGCCAGCAGCCAAGTTCTAGCTAGCCCAAGCACAGATACGCAGTATTTT
V gene: TRBV4-2
clone size: -
J gene: TRBJ2-3
D gene: -

CDR3 protein: CASSRDQANTGELFF
CDR3 DNA: TGTGCCAGCAGTAGGGACCAAGCGAACACCGGGGAGCTGTTTTTT
V gene: TRBV2
clone size: -
J gene: TRBJ2-2
D gene: -

CDR3 protein: CASSLEVGGAGNEQFF
CDR3 DNA: TGTGCCAGCAGCTTAGAGGTAGGGGGCGCAGGCAATGAGCAGTTCTTC
V gene: TRBV7-8
clone size: -
J gene: TRBJ2-1
D gene: TRBD1

CDR3 protein: CASSPGGGNQPQHF
CDR3 DNA: TGTGCCAGCAGCCCCGGGGGAGGCAATCAGCCCCAGCATTTT
V gene: TRBV7-9
clone size: -
J gene: TRBJ1-5
D gene: -

CDR3 protein: CASRGSYNEQFF
CDR3 DNA: TGTGCCAGCAGGGGATCCTACAATGAGCAGTTCTTC
V gene: TRBV14
clone size: few
J gene: TRBJ2-1
D gene: -

CDR3 protein: CASSLDRGRGLPGANVLTF
CDR3 DNA: TGTGCCAGCAGCTTGGACAGGGGGCGAGGCCTCCCTGGGGCCAACGTCCTGACTTTC
V gene: TRBV5-4
clone size: -
J gene: TRBJ2-6
D gene: TRBD1

CDR3 protein: CASSIWQSRMNTEAFF
CDR3 DNA: TGTGCCAGTAGTATTTGGCAGTCCCGCATGAACACTGAAGCTTTCTTT
V gene: TRBV19
clone size: -
J gene: TRBJ1-1
D gene: -

CDR3 protein: CASSLGSRDTIYF
CDR3 DNA: TGTGCCAGCAGCTTGGGTTCTCGGGACACCATATATTTT
V gene: TRBV11-1
clone size: once
J gene: TRBJ1-3
D gene: -

CDR3 protein: CATTTYNEQFF
CDR3 DNA: TGTGCCACTACCACGTACAATGAGCAGTTCTTC
V gene: TRBV19
clone size: once
J gene: TRBJ2-1
D gene: -

CDR3 protein: CAVSGTVNEKLFF
CDR3 DNA: TGTGCCGTGAGCGGGACAGTTAATGAAAAACTGTTTTTT
V gene: TRBV19
clone size: -
J gene: TRBJ1-4
D gene: TRBD1

CDR3 protein: CASGVVNTGELFF
CDR3 DNA: TGTGCCAGTGGAGTAGTGAACACCGGGGAGCTGTTTTTT
V gene: TRBV19
clone size: -
J gene: TRBJ2-2
D gene: -

CDR3 protein: CATSRVRDLRTSYEQYF
CDR3 DNA: TGTGCCACCAGCAGAGTGAGGGACCTTAGGACGTCCTACGAGCAGTACTTC
V gene: TRBV15
clone size: -
J gene: TRBJ2-7
D gene: -

CDR3 protein: CASSRIQGQGRSTNEKLFF
CDR3 DNA: TGTGCCAGCAGCAGGATTCAGGGACAGGGAAGGTCAACTAATGAAAAACTGTTTTTT
V gene: TRBV7-9
clone size: -
J gene: TRBJ1-4
D gene: TRBD1

CDR3 protein: CASSAGTGAYEQYF
CDR3 DNA: TGTGCCAGCAGCGCCGGGACAGGGGCCTACGAGCAGTACTTC
V gene: TRBV2
clone size: -
J gene: TRBJ2-7
D gene: TRBD1

CDR3 protein: CASSLEIRPIYEQYF
CDR3 DNA: TGTGCCAGCAGCTTGGAGATACGGCCTATCTACGAGCAGTACTTC
V gene: TRBV5-6
clone size: -
J gene: TRBJ2-7
D gene: -

CDR3 protein: CASSEGAYEQYF
CDR3 DNA: TGTGCCAGCAGTGAAGGGGCCTACGAGCAGTACTTC
V gene: TRBV6-1
clone size: -
J gene: TRBJ2-7
D gene: -

CDR3 protein: CASSALGVQVYGYTF
CDR3 DNA: TGTGCCAGCAGCGCTTTGGGGGTTCAGGTTTACGGCTACACCTTC
V gene: TRBV14
clone size: -
J gene: TRBJ1-2
D gene: -

CDR3 protein: CASSLGLAGGHQETQYF
CDR3 DNA: TGCGCCAGCAGCTTGGGGCTAGCGGGGGGCCACCAAGAGACCCAGTACTTC
V gene: TRBV5-1
clone size: once
J gene: TRBJ2-5
D gene: TRBD2